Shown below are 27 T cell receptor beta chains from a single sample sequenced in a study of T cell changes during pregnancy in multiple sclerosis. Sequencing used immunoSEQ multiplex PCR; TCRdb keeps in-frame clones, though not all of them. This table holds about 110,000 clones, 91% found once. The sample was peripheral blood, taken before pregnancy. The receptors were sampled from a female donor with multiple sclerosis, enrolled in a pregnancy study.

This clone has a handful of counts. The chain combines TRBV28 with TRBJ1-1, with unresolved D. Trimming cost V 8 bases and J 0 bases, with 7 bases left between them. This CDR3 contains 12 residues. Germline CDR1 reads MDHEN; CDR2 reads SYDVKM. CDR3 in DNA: TGTGCCAGCGAGGGAATGAACACTGAAGCTTTCTTT. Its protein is CASEGMNTEAFF.

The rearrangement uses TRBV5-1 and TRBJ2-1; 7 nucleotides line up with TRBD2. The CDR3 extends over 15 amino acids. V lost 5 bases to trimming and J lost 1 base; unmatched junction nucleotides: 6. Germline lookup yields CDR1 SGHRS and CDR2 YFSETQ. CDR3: CASRSSGESYNEQFF. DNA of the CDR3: TGCGCCAGCAGGTCTAGCGGTGAATCCTACAATGAGCAGTTCTTC.

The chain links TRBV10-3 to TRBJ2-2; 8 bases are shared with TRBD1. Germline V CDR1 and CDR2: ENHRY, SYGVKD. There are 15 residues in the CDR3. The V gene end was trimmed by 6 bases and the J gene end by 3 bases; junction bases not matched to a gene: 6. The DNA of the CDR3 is TGTGCCATCAGGACAGGGGCGGTGGACACCGGGGAGCTGTTTTTT. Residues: CAIRTGAVDTGELFF.

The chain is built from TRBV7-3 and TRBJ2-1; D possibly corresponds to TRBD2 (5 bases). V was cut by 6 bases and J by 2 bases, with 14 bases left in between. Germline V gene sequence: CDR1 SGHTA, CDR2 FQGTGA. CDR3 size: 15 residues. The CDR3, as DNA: TGTGCCAGCAGTCGGACTGCGGCGACCTACAATGAGCAGTTCTTC. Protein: CASSRTAATYNEQFF.

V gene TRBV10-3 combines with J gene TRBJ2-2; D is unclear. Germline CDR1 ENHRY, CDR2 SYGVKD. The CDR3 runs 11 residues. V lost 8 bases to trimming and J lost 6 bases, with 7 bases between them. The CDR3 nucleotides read TGTGCCATCTCCGGTGCCGGGGAGCTGTTTTTT. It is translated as CAISGAGELFF.

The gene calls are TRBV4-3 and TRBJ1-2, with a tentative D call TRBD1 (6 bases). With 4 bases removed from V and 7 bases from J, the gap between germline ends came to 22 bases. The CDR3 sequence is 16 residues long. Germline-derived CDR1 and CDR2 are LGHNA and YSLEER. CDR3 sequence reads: CASSPSWDTGSSGYTF. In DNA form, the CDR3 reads TGCGCCAGCAGCCCGAGTTGGGACACCGGTTCGAGTGGCTACACCTTC.

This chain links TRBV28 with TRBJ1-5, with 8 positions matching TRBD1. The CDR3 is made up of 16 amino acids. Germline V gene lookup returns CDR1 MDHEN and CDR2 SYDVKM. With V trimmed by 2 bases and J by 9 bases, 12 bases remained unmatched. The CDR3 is CASSLAWTGSFRPQHF. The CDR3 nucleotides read TGTGCCAGCAGTTTAGCCTGGACAGGGTCCTTTCGGCCCCAGCATTTT.

CDR3 protein: CASSYSKLAEAFF. The CDR3 nucleotides read TGTGCCAGCAGTTACTCGAAGTTAGCTGAAGCTTTCTTT. The chain uses TRBV6-6 and TRBJ1-1; no clear D gene. The V end was cut by 0 bases, the J end by 6 bases, with 8 bases between. CDR3 length: 13 residues. The germline V gene encodes CDR1 MNHNY and CDR2 SVGAGI (reference sequence).

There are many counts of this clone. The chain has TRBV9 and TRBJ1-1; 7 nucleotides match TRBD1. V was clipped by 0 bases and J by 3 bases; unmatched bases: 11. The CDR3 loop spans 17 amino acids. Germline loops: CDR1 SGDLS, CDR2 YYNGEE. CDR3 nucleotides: TGTGCCAGCAGCGTAGGAATAAGAGGGCAGGGGGACACTGAAGCTTTCTTT. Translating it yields CASSVGIRGQGDTEAFF.

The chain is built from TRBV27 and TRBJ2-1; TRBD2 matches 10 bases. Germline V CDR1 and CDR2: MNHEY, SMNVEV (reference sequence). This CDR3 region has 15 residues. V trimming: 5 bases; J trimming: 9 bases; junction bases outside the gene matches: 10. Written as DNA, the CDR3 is TGTGCCAGCAGTGTCCTAGCGGGAGTGTCGGGTGAGCAGTTCTTC. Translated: CASSVLAGVSGEQFF.

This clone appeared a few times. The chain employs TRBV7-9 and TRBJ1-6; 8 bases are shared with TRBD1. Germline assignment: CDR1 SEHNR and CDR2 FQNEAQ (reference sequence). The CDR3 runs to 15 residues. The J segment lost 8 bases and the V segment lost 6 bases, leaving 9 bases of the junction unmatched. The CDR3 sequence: CASSRTGSVDSPLHF. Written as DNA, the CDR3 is TGTGCCAGCAGTCGGACAGGGAGTGTAGATTCACCCCTCCACTTT.

CDR3 coding DNA: TGTGCCAGCAGTGGCGCAGGGGCTTATGGCTACACCTTC. The encoded protein is CASSGAGAYGYTF. The rearrangement uses TRBV6-5 and TRBJ1-2; tentative D call: TRBD1 (6 bases). Trimming left V 5 bases short and J 5 bases short, with 12 bases between. The V gene's germline CDR1 is MNHEY and CDR2 SVGAGI. The CDR3 runs 13 residues.

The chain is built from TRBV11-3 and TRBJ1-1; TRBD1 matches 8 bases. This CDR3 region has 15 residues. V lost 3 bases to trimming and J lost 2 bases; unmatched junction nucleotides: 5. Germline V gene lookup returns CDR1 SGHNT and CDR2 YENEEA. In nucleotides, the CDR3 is TGTGCCAGCAGCTTCCCGGGACAGGACAACACTGAAGCTTTCTTT. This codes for CASSFPGQDNTEAFF.

The CDR3 DNA follows: TGTGCCAGCAGCCCCCGACAGGGAAACGAGCAGTACTTC. This codes for CASSPRQGNEQYF. The chain combines TRBV11-3 with TRBJ2-7, with 7 bases aligning to TRBD1. There are 13 residues in the CDR3. V lost 5 bases, J lost 5 bases, and 6 bases stayed unmatched. Germline assignment: CDR1 SGHNT and CDR2 YENEEA.

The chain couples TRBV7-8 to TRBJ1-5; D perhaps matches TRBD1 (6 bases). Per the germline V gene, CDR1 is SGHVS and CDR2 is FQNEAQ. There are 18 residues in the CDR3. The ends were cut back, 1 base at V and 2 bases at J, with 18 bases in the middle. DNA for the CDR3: TGTGCCAGCAGCTTAGGCGCGCTTACAGGGTCGGGCAATCAGCCCCAGCATTTT. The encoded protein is CASSLGALTGSGNQPQHF.

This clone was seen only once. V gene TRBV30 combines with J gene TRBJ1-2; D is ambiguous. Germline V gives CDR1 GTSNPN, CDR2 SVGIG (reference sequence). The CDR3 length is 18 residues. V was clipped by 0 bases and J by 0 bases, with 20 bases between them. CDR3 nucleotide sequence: TGTGCCTGGAGTGTACATAGGAGCTCAAATTCTGCTAACTATGGCTACACCTTC. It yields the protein CAWSVHRSSNSANYGYTF.

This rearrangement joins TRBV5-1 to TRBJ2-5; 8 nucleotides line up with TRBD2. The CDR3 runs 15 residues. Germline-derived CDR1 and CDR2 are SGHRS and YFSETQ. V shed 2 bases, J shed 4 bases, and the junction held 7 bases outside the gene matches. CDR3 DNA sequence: TGCGCCAGCAGCTTCACAGCGGGAGCCGGAGAGACCCAGTACTTC. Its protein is CASSFTAGAGETQYF.

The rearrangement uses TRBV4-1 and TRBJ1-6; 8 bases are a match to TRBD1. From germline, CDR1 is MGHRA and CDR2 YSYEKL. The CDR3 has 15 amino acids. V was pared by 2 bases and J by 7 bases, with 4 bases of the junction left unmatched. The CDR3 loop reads CASSQIPGGNSPLHF. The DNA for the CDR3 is TGCGCCAGCAGCCAAATTCCAGGGGGCAATTCACCCCTCCACTTT.

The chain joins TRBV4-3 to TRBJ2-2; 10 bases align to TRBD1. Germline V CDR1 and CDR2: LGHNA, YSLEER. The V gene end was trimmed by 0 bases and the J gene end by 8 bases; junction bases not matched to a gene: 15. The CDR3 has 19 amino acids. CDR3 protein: CASSQDPPFDRGLTGELFF. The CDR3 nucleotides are TGCGCCAGCAGCCAAGACCCACCATTCGACAGGGGGCTTACAGGGGAGCTGTTTTTT.

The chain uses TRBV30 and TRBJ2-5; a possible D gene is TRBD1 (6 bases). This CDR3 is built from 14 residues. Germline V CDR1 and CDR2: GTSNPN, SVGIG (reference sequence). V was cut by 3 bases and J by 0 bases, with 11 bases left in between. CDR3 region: CAWRSGTNQETQYF. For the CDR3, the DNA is TGTGCCTGGAGATCCGGGACAAACCAAGAGACCCAGTACTTC.

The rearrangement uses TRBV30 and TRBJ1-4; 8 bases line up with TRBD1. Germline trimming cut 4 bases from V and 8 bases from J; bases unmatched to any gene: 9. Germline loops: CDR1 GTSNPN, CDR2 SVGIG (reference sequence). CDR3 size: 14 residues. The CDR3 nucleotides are TGTGCCTGGACCCCCGGGACAGGAGAAGAAAAACTGTTTTTT. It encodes CAWTPGTGEEKLFF. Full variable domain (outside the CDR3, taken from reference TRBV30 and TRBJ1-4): SQTIHQWPATLVQPVGSPLSLECTVEGTSNPNLYWYRQAAGRGLQLLFYSVGIGQISSEVPQNLSASRPQDRQFILSSKKLLLSDSGFYLCAWTPGTGEEKLFFGSGTQLSVL.

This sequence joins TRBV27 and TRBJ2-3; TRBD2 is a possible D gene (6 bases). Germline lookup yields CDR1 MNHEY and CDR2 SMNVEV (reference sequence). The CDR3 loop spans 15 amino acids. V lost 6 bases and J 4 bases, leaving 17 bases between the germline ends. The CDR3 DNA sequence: TGTGCCAGCAGCCCGGGACTCAGCGGAGCAGATACGCAGTATTTT. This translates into CASSPGLSGADTQYF.

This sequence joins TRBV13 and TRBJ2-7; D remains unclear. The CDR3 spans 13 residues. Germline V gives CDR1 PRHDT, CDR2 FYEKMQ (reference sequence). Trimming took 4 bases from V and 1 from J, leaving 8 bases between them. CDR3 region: CASSSIDSYEQYF. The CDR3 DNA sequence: TGTGCCAGCAGCTCTATAGATTCCTACGAGCAGTACTTC.

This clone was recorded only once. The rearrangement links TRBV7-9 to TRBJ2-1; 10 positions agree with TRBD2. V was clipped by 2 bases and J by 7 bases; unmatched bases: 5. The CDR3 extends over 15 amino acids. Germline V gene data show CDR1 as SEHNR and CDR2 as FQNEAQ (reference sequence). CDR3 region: CASSLLAGEENEQFF. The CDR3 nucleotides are TGTGCCAGCAGCTTACTAGCGGGGGAGGAGAATGAGCAGTTCTTC.

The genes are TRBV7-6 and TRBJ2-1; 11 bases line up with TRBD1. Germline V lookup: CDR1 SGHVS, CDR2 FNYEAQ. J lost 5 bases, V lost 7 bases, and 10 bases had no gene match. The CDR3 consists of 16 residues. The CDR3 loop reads CASTTIGQGANNEQFF. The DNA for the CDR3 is TGTGCCAGCACCACTATTGGACAGGGGGCAAACAATGAGCAGTTCTTC.

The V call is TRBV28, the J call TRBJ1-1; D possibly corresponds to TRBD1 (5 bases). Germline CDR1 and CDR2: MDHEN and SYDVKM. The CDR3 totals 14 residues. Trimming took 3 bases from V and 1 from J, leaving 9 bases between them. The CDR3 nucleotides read TGTGCCAGCAGTTTGAGACAGAGGAACACTGAAGCTTTCTTT. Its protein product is CASSLRQRNTEAFF.

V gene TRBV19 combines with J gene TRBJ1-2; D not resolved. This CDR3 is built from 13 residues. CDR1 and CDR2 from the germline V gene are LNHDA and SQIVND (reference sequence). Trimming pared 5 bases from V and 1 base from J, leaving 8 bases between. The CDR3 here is CASSGGINYGYTF. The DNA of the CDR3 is TGTGCCAGTAGTGGCGGGATTAACTATGGCTACACCTTC.